This TCR beta chain came from a study of blood T cell repertoires in COVID-19. Study at large: Italy, Spain and the United States were the sources of the convalescent and acute COVID-19 samples. T cells, B-cell-depleted T cells, or PBMCs provided the cDNA or gDNA that served as material.

Remarks on this clone: Other DNA sequences in the sample encode the same CDR3.

In terms of age and location, participants ranged from about 18 to 100 years and lived in about 25 US areas. Germline lookup yields CDR1 SGDLS and CDR2 YYNGEE. With 1 base removed from V and 1 base from J, the gap between germline ends came to 8 bases. The CDR3 runs to 14 residues. Per the original data handling: Amplification of reference gene primers provided the estimated nucleated cell counts. Using immunoSEQ multiplex PCR, the repertoire was profiled, and TCRdb retains in-frame clones only, with some absent. V, J and clone size derive from that table, while D and trimming were established from the DNA sequence. The sample yields a few hundred thousand clones, 80% to 85% seen once.

The chain is built from TRBV9 and TRBJ2-5; possible D gene TRBD2, 5 bases. The TCR was taken from a man in his fifties or sixties who had recovered from COVID-19. Sequenced input: PBMCs or T cells enriched from blood (not recorded which). CDR3 loop: CASSVSRGQETQYF. As DNA, the CDR3 is TGTGCCAGCAGCGTATCCCGGGGCCAAGAGACCCAGTACTTC.